This T cell receptor beta chain was obtained from a study of T-cell memory formation after mild COVID-19. Using its own MiXCR run on the 5' RACE reads, TCRdb lists one record per CDR3 protein. Of 130,000 to 150,000 distinct CDR3 sequences in the sample, roughly a fifth are singletons; the top ten hold about 2.1%. The CDR3 consists of 13 residues. Germline V lookup: CDR1 SGHTA, CDR2 FQGNSA. V was cut by 5 bases and J by 3 bases, with 10 bases left in between. V and J are TRBV7-2 and TRBJ1-1; D not resolved. This TCR was sampled from an adult woman who had mild COVID-19 (a few samples of this study predate the infection). Cell type and time point are not known. Sequences were obtained from PBMCs or a T cell subset sorted from them (not recorded which). The CDR3 reads CASSNGLHTEAFF. In nucleotides, the CDR3 is TGTGCCAGCAGCAACGGACTGCACACTGAAGCTTTCTTT.